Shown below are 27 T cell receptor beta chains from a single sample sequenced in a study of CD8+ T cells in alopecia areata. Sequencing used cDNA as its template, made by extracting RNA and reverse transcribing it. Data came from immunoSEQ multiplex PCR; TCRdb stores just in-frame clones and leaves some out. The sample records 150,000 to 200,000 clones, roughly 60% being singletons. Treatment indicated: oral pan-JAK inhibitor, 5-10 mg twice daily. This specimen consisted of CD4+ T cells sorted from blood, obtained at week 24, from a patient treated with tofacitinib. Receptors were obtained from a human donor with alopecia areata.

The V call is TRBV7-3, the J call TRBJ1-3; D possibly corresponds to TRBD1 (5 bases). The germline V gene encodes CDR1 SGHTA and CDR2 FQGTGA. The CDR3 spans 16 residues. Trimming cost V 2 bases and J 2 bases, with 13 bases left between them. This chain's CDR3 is CASSLDGGSPGNTIYF. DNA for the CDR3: TGTGCCAGCAGCTTAGATGGGGGTTCCCCTGGAAACACCATATATTTT.

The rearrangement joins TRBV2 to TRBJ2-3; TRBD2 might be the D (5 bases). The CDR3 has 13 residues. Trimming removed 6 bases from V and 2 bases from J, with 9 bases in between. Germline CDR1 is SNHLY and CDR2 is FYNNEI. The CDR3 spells CASSGEITDTQYF. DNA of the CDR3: TGTGCCAGCAGCGGGGAGATCACAGATACGCAGTATTTT. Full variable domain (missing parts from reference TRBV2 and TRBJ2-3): EPEVTQTPSHQVTQMGQEVILRCVPISNHLYFYWYRQILGQKVEFLVSFYNNEISEKSEIFDDQFSVERPDGSNFTLKIRSTKLEDSAMYFCASSGEITDTQYFGPGTRLTVL.

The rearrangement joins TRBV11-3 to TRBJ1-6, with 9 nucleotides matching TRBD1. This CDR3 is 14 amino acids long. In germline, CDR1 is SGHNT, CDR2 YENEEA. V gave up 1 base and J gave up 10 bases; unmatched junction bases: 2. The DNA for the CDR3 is TGTGCCAGCAGCTTAGCTGGACAGGGGTCACCCCTCCACTTT. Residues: CASSLAGQGSPLHF.

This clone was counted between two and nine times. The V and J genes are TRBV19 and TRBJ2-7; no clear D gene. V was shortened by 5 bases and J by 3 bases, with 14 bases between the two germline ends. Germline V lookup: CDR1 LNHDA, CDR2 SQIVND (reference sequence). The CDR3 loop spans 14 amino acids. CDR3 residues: CASSPKSGRYEQYF. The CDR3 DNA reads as TGTGCCAGTAGTCCTAAAAGTGGGCGCTACGAGCAGTACTTC.

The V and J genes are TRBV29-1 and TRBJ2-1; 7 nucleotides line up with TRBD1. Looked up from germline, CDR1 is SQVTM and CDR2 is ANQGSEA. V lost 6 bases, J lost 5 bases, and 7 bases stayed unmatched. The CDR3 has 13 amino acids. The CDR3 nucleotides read TGCAGCGTCTACCCGGGACAGAACAATGAGCAGTTCTTC. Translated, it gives CSVYPGQNNEQFF.

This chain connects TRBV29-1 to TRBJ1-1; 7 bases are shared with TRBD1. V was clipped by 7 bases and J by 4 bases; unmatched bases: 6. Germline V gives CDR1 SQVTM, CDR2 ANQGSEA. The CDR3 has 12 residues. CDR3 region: CSGRQGGTEAFF. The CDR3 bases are TGCAGCGGAAGACAGGGTGGCACTGAAGCTTTCTTT.

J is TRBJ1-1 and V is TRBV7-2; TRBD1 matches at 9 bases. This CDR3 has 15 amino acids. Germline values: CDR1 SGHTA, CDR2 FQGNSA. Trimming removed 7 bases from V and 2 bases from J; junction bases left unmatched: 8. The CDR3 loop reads CASTLQGAANTEAFF. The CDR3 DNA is TGTGCCAGCACCCTACAGGGGGCGGCTAACACTGAAGCTTTCTTT.

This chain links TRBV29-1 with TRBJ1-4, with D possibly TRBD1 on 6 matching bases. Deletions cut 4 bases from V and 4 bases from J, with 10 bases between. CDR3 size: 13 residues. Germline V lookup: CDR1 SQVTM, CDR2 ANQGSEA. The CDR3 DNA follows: TGCAGCGTTGCGGACAGCTATAATGAAAAACTGTTTTTT. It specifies CSVADSYNEKLFF.

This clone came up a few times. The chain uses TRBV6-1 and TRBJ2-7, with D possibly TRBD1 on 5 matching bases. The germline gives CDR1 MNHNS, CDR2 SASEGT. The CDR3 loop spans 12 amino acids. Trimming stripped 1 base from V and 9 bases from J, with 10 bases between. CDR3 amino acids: CASSEVGPGQYF. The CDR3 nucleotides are TGTGCCAGCAGTGAAGTGGGGCCGGGGCAGTACTTC.

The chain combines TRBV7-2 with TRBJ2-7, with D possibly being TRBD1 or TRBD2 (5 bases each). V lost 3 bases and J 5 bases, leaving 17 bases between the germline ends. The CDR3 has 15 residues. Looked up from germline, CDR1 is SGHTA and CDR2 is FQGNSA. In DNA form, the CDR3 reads TGTGCCAGCAGCTTGACAGTAGCGAATCACAACGAGCAGTACTTC. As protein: CASSLTVANHNEQYF.

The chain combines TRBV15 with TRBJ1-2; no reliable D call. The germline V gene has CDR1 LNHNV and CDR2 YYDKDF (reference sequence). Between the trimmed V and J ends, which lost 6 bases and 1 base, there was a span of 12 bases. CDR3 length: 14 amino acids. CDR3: CATSEYGVNYGYTF. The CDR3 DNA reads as TGTGCCACCAGTGAGTACGGCGTTAACTATGGCTACACCTTC.

CDR3 nucleotide sequence: TGTGCCAGCTCGCCCCCTCAGACGTACGAGCAGTACTTC. This codes for CASSPPQTYEQYF. The gene calls are TRBV18 and TRBJ2-7, with D uncertain. The CDR3 contains 13 residues. The V gene's germline CDR1 is KGHSH and CDR2 LQKENI. V was pared by 6 bases and J by 4 bases, with 13 bases between. Based on the CDR3 plus reference TRBV18 and TRBJ2-7, the full variable domain is NAGVMQNPRHLVRRRGQEARLRCSPMKGHSHVYWYRQLPEEGLKFMVYLQKENIIDESGMPKERFSAEFPKEGPSILRIQQVVRGDSAAYFCASSPPQTYEQYFGPGTRLTVT.

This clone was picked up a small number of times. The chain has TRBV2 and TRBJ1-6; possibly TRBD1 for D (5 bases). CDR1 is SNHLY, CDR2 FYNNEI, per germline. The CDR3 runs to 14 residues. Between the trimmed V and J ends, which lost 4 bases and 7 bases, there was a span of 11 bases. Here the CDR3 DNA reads TGTGCCAGCAGTGGGGGACTTCCGAATTCACCCCTCCACTTT. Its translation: CASSGGLPNSPLHF.

CDR3 residues: CASSLAVAQGDSPLHF. The CDR3 coding sequence is TGTGCCAGCAGCTTAGCGGTGGCACAGGGTGATTCACCCCTCCACTTT. The chain joins TRBV7-9 to TRBJ1-6; maybe TRBD1 (6 bases). This CDR3 has 16 residues. From germline, CDR1 is SEHNR and CDR2 FQNEAQ (reference sequence). V lost 0 bases and J 8 bases, leaving 14 bases between the germline ends.

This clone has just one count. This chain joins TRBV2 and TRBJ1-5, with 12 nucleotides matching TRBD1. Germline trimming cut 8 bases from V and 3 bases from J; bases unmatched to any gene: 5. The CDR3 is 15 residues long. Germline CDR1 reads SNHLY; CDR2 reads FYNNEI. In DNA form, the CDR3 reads TGTGCCAGCGGCGGGACAGGGGGCAACAATCAGCCCCAGCATTTT. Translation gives CASGGTGGNNQPQHF.

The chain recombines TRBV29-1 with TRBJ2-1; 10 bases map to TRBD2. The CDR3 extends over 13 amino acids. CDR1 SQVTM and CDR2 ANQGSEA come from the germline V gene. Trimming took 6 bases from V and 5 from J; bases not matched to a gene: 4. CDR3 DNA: TGCAGCGTCGGGGGACTAGCGAACAATGAGCAGTTCTTC. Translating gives CSVGGLANNEQFF.

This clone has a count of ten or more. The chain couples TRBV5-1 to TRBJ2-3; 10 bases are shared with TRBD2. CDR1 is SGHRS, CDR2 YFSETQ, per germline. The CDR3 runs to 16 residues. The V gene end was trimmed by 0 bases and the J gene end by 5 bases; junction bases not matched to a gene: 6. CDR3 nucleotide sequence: TGCGCCAGCAGCTTGGCTCTAGCGGGGGTGCAAGATACGCAGTATTTT. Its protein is CASSLALAGVQDTQYF.

The CDR3 DNA follows: TGTGCCAGCAGGAAGACAGCATTACGCTCTGGGGCCAACGTCCTGACTTTC. It codes for CASRKTALRSGANVLTF. The V and J genes are TRBV27 and TRBJ2-6; D might be TRBD1 (5 bases). CDR3 length: 17 amino acids. Trimming took off 6 bases at V and 0 bases at J, with 15 bases between the two ends. Germline V lookup: CDR1 MNHEY, CDR2 SMNVEV (reference sequence).

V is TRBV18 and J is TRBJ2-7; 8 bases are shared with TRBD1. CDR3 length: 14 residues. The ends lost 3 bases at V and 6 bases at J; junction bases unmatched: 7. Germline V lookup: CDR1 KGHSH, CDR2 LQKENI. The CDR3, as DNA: TGTGCCAGCTCACCGATAGACAGGGGATCCGAGCAGTACTTC. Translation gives CASSPIDRGSEQYF.

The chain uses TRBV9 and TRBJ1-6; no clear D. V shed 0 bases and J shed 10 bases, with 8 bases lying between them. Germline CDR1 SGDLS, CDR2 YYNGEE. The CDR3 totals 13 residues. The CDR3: CASSVGRSSPLHF. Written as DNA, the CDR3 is TGTGCCAGCAGCGTAGGTCGGTCGTCACCCCTCCACTTT. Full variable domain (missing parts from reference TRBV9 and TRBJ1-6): DSGVTQTPKHLITATGQRVTLRCSPRSGDLSVYWYQQSLDQGLQFLIQYYNGEERAKGNILERFSAQQFPDLHSELNLSSLELGDSALYFCASSVGRSSPLHFGNGTRLTVT.

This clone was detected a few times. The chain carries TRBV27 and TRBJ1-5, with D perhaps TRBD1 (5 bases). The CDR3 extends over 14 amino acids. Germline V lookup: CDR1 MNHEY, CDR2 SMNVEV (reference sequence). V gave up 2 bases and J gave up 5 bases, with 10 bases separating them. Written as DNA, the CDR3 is TGTGCCAGCAGTTTAGGCAGGGCAGATCAGCCCCAGCATTTT. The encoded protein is CASSLGRADQPQHF.

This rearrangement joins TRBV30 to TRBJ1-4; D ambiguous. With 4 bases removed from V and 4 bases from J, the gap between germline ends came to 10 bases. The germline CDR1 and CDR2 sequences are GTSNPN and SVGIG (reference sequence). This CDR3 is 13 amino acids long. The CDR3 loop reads CAWTAGVNEKLFF. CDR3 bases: TGTGCCTGGACTGCGGGAGTTAATGAAAAACTGTTTTTT.

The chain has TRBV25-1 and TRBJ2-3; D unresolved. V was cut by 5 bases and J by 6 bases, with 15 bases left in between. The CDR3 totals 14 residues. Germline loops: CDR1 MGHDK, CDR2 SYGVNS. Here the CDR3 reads CASSPRPVADTQYF. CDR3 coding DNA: TGTGCCAGCAGTCCAAGGCCAGTTGCTGATACGCAGTATTTT.

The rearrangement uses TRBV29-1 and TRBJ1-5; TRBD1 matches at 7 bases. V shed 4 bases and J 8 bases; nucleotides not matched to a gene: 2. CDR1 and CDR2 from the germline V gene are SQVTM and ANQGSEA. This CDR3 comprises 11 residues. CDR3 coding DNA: TGCAGCGTTGGACAGGGTAAGCCCCAGCATTTT. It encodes CSVGQGKPQHF.

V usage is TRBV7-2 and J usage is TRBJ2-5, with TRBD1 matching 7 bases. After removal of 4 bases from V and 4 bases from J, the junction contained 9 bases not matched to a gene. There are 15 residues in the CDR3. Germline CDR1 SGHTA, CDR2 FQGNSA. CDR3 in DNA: TGTGCCAGCAGCTCGTCCAGGGGGTTTAGAGAGACCCAGTACTTC. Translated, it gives CASSSSRGFRETQYF.

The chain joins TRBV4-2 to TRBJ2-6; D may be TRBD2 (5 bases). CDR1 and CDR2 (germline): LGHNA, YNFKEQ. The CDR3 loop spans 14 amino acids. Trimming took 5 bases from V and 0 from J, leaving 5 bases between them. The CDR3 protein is CASSGGSGANVLTF. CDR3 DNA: TGTGCCAGCAGCGGAGGCTCTGGGGCCAACGTCCTGACTTTC.

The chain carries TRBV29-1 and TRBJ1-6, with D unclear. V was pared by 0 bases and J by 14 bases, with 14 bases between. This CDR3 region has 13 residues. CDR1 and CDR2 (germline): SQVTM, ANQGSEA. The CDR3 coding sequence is TGCAGCGTTGAAGACCCCGCGGGTTCGACCCTCCACTTT. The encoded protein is CSVEDPAGSTLHF. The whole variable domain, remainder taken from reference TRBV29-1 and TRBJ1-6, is SAVISQKPSRDICQRGTSLTIQCQVDSQVTMMFWYRQQPGQSLTLIATANQGSEATYESGFVIDKFPISRPNLTFSTLTVSNMSPEDSSIYLCSVEDPAGSTLHFGNGTRLTVT.